These 18 T cell receptor beta chains were all obtained from the same sample, sequenced in a study of cytomegalovirus exposure and HLA in healthy donors (TCRdb year 2017). Receptor amplification or capture employed the immunoSEQ multiplex PCR assay. For the multiplex PCR, a mixture combining 60 forward primers for TCR Vbeta segments and 13 reverse primers for TCR Jbeta segments was used. TCRdb limited this immuneACCESS table to in-frame rearrangements with V and J called. A share of clones is missing; checked studies link under half to unresolved V genes, and the rest is unexplained. The sample profile shows over 150,000 clones; about 71% of them were found once. The ten largest account for under 3.5% of the sample. The sequenced sample was PBMCs. All receptors come from a woman in her thirties in good health and CMV-seronegative.

V and J are TRBV6-6 and TRBJ2-1; D might be TRBD2 (6 bases). The V end was cut by 9 bases, the J end by 5 bases, with 17 bases between. The germline CDR1 and CDR2 sequences are MNHNY and SVGAGI (reference sequence). CDR3 size: 14 residues. This chain's CDR3 is CASARPGLNNEQFF. DNA of the CDR3: TGTGCCAGTGCCAGACCGGGACTCAACAATGAGCAGTTCTTC.

The V and J genes are TRBV5-1 and TRBJ2-2; weak D call: TRBD1 (6 bases). Germline V lookup: CDR1 SGHRS, CDR2 YFSETQ. The CDR3 runs 14 residues. V shed 4 bases and J shed 8 bases, with 15 bases lying between them. Written as DNA, the CDR3 is TGCGCCAGCAGCGGCCAGGGGATTTCGGGGGAGCTGTTTTTT. Its protein is CASSGQGISGELFF.

The chain recombines TRBV5-6 with TRBJ1-2, with D perhaps matching TRBD1 (6 bases). This CDR3 spans 17 amino acids. V was shortened by 2 bases and J by 4 bases, with 21 bases between the two germline ends. In germline, CDR1 is SGHDT, CDR2 YYEEEE. The CDR3 DNA follows: TGTGCCAGCAGCTTAGGGGCGGACAGTGTTCCCCTCTATGGCTACACCTTC. Amino acid sequence: CASSLGADSVPLYGYTF.

This rearrangement joins TRBV30 to TRBJ1-6; the D gene is possibly TRBD1 (6 bases). V lost 4 bases to trimming and J lost 10 bases, with 14 bases between them. Germline-derived CDR1 and CDR2 are GTSNPN and SVGIG (reference sequence). This CDR3 has 13 amino acids. For the CDR3, the DNA is TGTGCCTGGAACGTACAGGGTGGATCACCCCTCCACTTT. Amino acids: CAWNVQGGSPLHF.

The CDR3 DNA follows: TGTGCCAGCTCATCCGGCCTCACCGGGTATGGCTACACCTTC. This gives the protein CASSSGLTGYGYTF. The V gene is TRBV18, the J gene TRBJ1-2; D uncertain. V was shortened by 5 bases and J by 5 bases, with 15 bases between the two germline ends. This CDR3 is built from 14 residues. The germline V gene has CDR1 KGHSH and CDR2 LQKENI.

The J gene is TRBJ1-1, the V gene TRBV18, with 7 nucleotides matching TRBD1. Germline V CDR1 and CDR2: KGHSH, LQKENI. CDR3 length: 15 residues. V was clipped by 4 bases and J by 0 bases; unmatched bases: 5. CDR3 in DNA: TGTGCCAGCTCACGATCGACAGGGATGAACACTGAAGCTTTCTTT. Translated, it gives CASSRSTGMNTEAFF. The complete variable domain, with remaining parts taken from reference TRBV18 and TRBJ1-1, reads NAGVMQNPRHLVRRRGQEARLRCSPMKGHSHVYWYRQLPEEGLKFMVYLQKENIIDESGMPKERFSAEFPKEGPSILRIQQVVRGDSAAYFCASSRSTGMNTEAFFGQGTRLTVV.

This chain links TRBV30 with TRBJ2-7; D perhaps matches TRBD2 (6 bases). Per germline, CDR1 GTSNPN and CDR2 SVGIG (reference sequence). The CDR3 covers 14 residues. The V end lost 1 base, the J end lost 2 bases, and 12 bases lay between the germline ends. CDR3: CAWSAGGDAYEQYF. CDR3 coding DNA: TGTGCCTGGAGTGCGGGCGGGGACGCCTACGAGCAGTACTTC.

The chain is built from TRBV30 and TRBJ1-6, with 10 bases lining up with TRBD1. After removal of 1 base from V and 10 bases from J, the junction contained 19 bases not matched to a gene. From germline, CDR1 is GTSNPN and CDR2 SVGIG (reference sequence). The CDR3 contains 19 residues. CDR3 residues: CAWSASLFPGQGTGSPLHF. CDR3 in DNA: TGTGCCTGGAGTGCATCCCTTTTCCCGGGACAGGGGACCGGATCACCCCTCCACTTT.

The chain combines TRBV7-9 with TRBJ1-3; D is uncertain. Germline V gives CDR1 SEHNR, CDR2 FQNEAQ (reference sequence). Trimming left V 5 bases short and J 1 base short, with 3 bases between. The CDR3 has 12 residues. The CDR3 DNA reads as TGTGCCAGCAGCCCTTCTGGAAACACCATATATTTT. It is translated as CASSPSGNTIYF.

The gene calls are TRBV6-7 and TRBJ2-4, with TRBD1 matching over 7 bases. TRBV6-7 is annotated as an ORF whose role is uncertain. The CDR3 totals 15 residues. After removal of 6 bases from V and 0 bases from J, the junction contained 5 bases not matched to a gene. CDR3 amino acids: CASRGTVLAKNIQYF. The CDR3 DNA reads as TGTGCCAGCAGGGGGACAGTACTAGCCAAAAACATTCAGTACTTC.

The chain's CDR3 is CASSPRDRAQETQYF. CDR3 sequence (DNA): TGTGCCAGCAGCCCGAGGGACAGGGCCCAAGAGACCCAGTACTTC. The J gene is TRBJ2-5, the V gene TRBV9, with TRBD1 identical over 9 bases. The V gene end was trimmed by 4 bases and the J gene end by 1 base; junction bases not matched to a gene: 5. The length of the CDR3 is 15 residues. The V gene's germline CDR1 is SGDLS and CDR2 YYNGEE.

This clone was observed a few times. This sequence joins TRBV7-2 and TRBJ1-1; the D is unclear. Germline lookup yields CDR1 SGHTA and CDR2 FQGNSA. Trimming removed 4 bases at V and 1 base at J, with 16 bases between. This CDR3 is built from 16 residues. CDR3 region: CASSSYRRGGNTEAFF. The CDR3 region has the DNA TGTGCCAGCAGCTCCTACCGGCGCGGCGGGAACACTGAAGCTTTCTTT.

Details on this clone: The junction departs from germline at one end; a sequencing error may be responsible. J is TRBJ2-3 and V is TRBV7-9; TRBD2 aligns across 8 bases. The CDR3 covers 15 residues. Germline CDR1 reads SEHNR; CDR2 reads FQNEAQ (reference sequence). CDR3 coding DNA: TGTTCCAGCAGCTTGGTCGGGGGGGCGACAGATACGCAGTATTTT. Translating gives CSSSLVGGATDTQYF.

This chain connects TRBV2 to TRBJ2-2; 7 bases map to TRBD1. V was clipped by 6 bases and J by 2 bases; unmatched bases: 3. Germline loops: CDR1 SNHLY, CDR2 FYNNEI. The CDR3 runs to 14 residues. The CDR3 DNA sequence: TGTGCCAGCAGCAACAGGGGAAACACCGGGGAGCTGTTTTTT. Its protein is CASSNRGNTGELFF.

The V and J genes are TRBV19 and TRBJ2-3; D unclear. V lost 7 bases and J 7 bases, leaving 18 bases between the germline ends. Germline V gives CDR1 LNHDA, CDR2 SQIVND (reference sequence). The CDR3 is made up of 14 amino acids. Here the CDR3 DNA reads TGTGCCAGTATGTCTGCTGGAGCGAAGAATACGCAGTATTTT. This encodes CASMSAGAKNTQYF.

The chain carries TRBV6-5 and TRBJ2-5; perhaps TRBD2 as D (6 bases). The J call may be faulty, since TRBJ2-7 better matches the DNA end. The germline V gene encodes CDR1 MNHEY and CDR2 SVGAGI. This CDR3 has 12 amino acids. CDR3 protein: CASSYSRGEQYF. CDR3 coding DNA: TGTGCCAGCAGTTACTCGCGGGGCGAGCAGTACTTC.

The chain combines TRBV7-9 with TRBJ2-7, with D tentatively TRBD2 (5 bases). Trimming took off 7 bases at V and 2 bases at J, with 18 bases between the two ends. Germline loops: CDR1 SEHNR, CDR2 FQNEAQ (reference sequence). The CDR3 spans 15 residues. The CDR3 DNA sequence: TGTGCCAGCATCGCCGAGGGCAGCCTTGCCTACGAGCAGTACTTC. This codes for CASIAEGSLAYEQYF.

CDR3 DNA: TGTGCCAGCATCCGACGGGATGAGCAGTTCTTC. Residues: CASIRRDEQFF. The rearrangement joins TRBV28 to TRBJ2-1, with unresolved D. The V gene's germline CDR1 is MDHEN and CDR2 SYDVKM. CDR3 length: 11 residues. With 7 bases removed from V and 8 bases from J, the gap between germline ends came to 9 bases.